This is a list of T cell receptor beta chains from one sample in a study of blood T cell repertoires in COVID-19. Repertoires were generated with immunoSEQ multiplex PCR, while TCRdb's copy carries only in-frame clones and drops some. The sample shows 200,000 to 250,000 clones, 80% to 95% of them seen only once. Sample: PBMCs or T cells enriched from blood (not recorded which). The receptors were gathered from a woman younger than 35 who had recovered from COVID-19. Both conserved end residues are part of each CDR3.

v_call,j_call,cdr3_aa
TRBV7-3,TRBJ2-3,CASSPGTSGSTDTQYF
TRBV19,TRBJ1-2,CASRRTENYGYTF
TRBV27,TRBJ1-2,CASSQSRQGPYGYTF
TRBV7-9,TRBJ1-5,CASSLGDRVNQPQHF
TRBV4-2,TRBJ1-6,CASSQSAGTGDPTLHF
TRBV27,TRBJ2-2,CASSLEFGTGSVGELFF
TRBV9,TRBJ1-6,CASSEGQGSTPLHF
TRBV5-6,TRBJ1-2,CASSRPGGARSYGYTF
TRBV11-2,TRBJ2-2,CASNPGTGNTGELFF
TRBV2,TRBJ1-2,CASSGLRPGFAYGYTF
TRBV18,TRBJ1-2,CASSPTTGLGGYGYTF
TRBV28,TRBJ1-3,CATQQNSGNTIYF
TRBV7-2,TRBJ2-1,CASSVTGNNEQFF
TRBV7-9,TRBJ2-5,CASSLFSEETQYF
TRBV7-9,TRBJ1-5,CASSPGTGIGRQPQHF
TRBV18,TRBJ2-1,CASSHSPGLAYNEQFF
TRBV2,TRBJ1-1,CASIVVGTEAFF
TRBV27,TRBJ1-5,CASSLSGRIQADQPQHF
TRBV11-3,TRBJ1-4,CASSLGTGDEKLFF
TRBV6-1,TRBJ2-1,CASSELGAGGYNEQFF
TRBV10-3,TRBJ1-3,CAGGAAARSGNTIYF
TRBV10-3,TRBJ1-2,CAISPLAQGARGYTF
TRBV28,TRBJ1-6,CASSPPMGGQDNSPLHF
TRBV5-6,TRBJ1-6,CASSGGTGRPPLHF
TRBV9,TRBJ2-3,CASSVGPGDTQYF
TRBV5-4,TRBJ2-3,CASSPGGGTDTQYF
TRBV5-4,TRBJ2-1,CASSLVAGGSHEQFF
TRBV6-5,TRBJ1-4,CASRRGRPEEKLFF
TRBV15,TRBJ1-2,CATSRAGTGLVGYTF
TRBV3-1/TRBV3-2,TRBJ1-5,CASSQATDQPQHF
TRBV9,TRBJ1-2,CASGDSSNYGYTF
TRBV3-1/TRBV3-2,TRBJ2-7,CASSQRQTYYEQYF
TRBV4-2,TRBJ1-4,CASSQEDRVGEKLFF
TRBV4-2,TRBJ2-7,CASSQAQGQGGYEQYF
TRBV7-9,TRBJ1-1,CASSSLTEAEAFF
TRBV15,TRBJ1-1,CATSKDRVTEAFF
TRBV9,TRBJ2-1,CASSVRRQGSFF
TRBV5-1,TRBJ1-6,CASSSGQGRSPLHF
TRBV5-1,TRBJ2-5,CASSLVRDLAETQYF
TRBV7-8,TRBJ1-2,CASSLVWAPQNGYTF
TRBV5-6,TRBJ2-7,CASSFAGVRYEQYF